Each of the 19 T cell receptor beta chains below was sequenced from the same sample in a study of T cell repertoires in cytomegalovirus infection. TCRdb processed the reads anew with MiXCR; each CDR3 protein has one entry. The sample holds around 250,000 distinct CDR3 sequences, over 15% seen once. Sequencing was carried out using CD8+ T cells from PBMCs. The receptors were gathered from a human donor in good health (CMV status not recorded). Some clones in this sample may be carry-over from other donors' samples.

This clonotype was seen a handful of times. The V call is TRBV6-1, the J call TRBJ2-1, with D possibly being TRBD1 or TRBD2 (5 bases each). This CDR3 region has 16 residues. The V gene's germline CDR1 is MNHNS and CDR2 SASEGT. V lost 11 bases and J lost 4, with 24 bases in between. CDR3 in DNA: TGTGCCGCCCCCGATCCGTACCGGGACCAGTACAATGAGCAGTTCTTC. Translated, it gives CAAPDPYRDQYNEQFF.

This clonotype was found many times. The CDR3 here is CASSLESSGTNSPLHF. The CDR3 coding sequence is TGTGCCAGCAGTTTAGAATCGTCAGGGACTAATTCACCCCTCCACTTT. This rearrangement joins TRBV28 to TRBJ1-6; a weak D match, TRBD1 (5 bases). Per germline, CDR1 MDHEN and CDR2 SYDVKM. V lost 2 bases, J lost 6 bases, and 14 bases lay in between. The CDR3 runs 16 residues.

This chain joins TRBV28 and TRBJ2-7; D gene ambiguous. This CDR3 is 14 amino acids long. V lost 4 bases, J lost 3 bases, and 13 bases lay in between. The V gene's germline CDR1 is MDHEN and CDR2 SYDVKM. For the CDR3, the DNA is TGTGCCAGCAGTTGGAATGGGGTTGTCTACGAGCAGTACTTC. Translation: CASSWNGVVYEQYF.

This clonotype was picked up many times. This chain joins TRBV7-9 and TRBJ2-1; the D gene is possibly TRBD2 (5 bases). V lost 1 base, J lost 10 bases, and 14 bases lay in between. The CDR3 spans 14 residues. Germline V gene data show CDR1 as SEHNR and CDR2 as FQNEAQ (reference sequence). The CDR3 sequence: CASSLVLGGTEQFF. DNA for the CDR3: TGTGCCAGCAGCTTAGTTCTTGGAGGTACAGAGCAGTTCTTC.

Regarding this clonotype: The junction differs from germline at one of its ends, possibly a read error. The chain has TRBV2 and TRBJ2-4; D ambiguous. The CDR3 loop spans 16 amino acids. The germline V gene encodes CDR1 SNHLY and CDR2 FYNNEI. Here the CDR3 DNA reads TGTGCCACCGCCCCCTCGACATTTATTGCCATAAACATTCAGTACTTC. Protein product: CATAPSTFIAINIQYF.

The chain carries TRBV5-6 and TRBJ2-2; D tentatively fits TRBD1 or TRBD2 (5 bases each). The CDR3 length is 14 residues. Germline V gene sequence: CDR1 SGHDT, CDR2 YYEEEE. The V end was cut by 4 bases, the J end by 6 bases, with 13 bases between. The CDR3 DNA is TGTGCCAGCAGCCCCGGGACCGCACCCGGGGAGCTGTTTTTT. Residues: CASSPGTAPGELFF.

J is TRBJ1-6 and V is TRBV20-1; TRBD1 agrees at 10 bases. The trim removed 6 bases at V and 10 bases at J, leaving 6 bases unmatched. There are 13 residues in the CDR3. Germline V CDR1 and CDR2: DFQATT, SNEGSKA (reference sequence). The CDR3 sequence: CSAGTGATSPLHF. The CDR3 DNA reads TGCAGTGCAGGGACAGGGGCGACGTCACCCCTCCACTTT.

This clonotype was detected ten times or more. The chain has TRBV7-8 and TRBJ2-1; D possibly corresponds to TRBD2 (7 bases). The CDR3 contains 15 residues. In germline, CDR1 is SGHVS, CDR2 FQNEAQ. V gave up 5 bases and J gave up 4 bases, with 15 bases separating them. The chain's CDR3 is CASSGWGGKYNEQFF. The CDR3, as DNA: TGTGCCAGCAGCGGTTGGGGGGGCAAGTACAATGAGCAGTTCTTC.

In DNA form, the CDR3 reads TGTGCCAGCAGTACCGGGGACTCTTCGTACCAAGAGACCCAGTACTTC. Protein product: CASSTGDSSYQETQYF. The J gene is TRBJ2-5, the V gene TRBV6-5; D is perhaps TRBD2 (6 bases). V was clipped by 5 bases and J by 0 bases, with 16 bases between them. Germline CDR1 MNHEY, CDR2 SVGAGI. The CDR3 has 16 amino acids.

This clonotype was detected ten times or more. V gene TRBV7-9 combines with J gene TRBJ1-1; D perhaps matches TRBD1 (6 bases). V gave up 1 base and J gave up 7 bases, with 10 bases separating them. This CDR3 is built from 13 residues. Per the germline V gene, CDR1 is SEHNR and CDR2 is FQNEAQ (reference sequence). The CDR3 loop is CASSLGGQLEAFF. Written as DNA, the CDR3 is TGTGCCAGCAGCTTAGGGGGGCAGCTTGAAGCTTTCTTT.

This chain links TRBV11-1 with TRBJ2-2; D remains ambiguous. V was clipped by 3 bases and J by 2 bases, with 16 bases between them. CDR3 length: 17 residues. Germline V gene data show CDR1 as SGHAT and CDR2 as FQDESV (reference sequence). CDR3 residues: CASSFPQTDFNTGELFF. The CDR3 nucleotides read TGTGCCAGCAGCTTCCCCCAGACCGATTTCAACACCGGGGAGCTGTTTTTT.

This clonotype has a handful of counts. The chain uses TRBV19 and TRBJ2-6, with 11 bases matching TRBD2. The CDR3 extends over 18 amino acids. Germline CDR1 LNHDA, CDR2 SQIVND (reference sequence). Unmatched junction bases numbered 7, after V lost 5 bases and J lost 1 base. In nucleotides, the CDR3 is TGTGCCAGTAGTCCTCTAGCGGGGGGCCCATCTGGGGCCAACGTCCTGACTTTC. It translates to CASSPLAGGPSGANVLTF.

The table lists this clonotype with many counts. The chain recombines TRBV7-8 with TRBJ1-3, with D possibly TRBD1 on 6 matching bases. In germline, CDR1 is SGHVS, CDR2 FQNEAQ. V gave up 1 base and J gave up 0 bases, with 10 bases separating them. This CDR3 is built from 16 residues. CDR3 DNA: TGTGCCAGCAGCTTAGGCGGGGGCTACTCTGGAAACACCATATATTTT. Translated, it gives CASSLGGGYSGNTIYF.

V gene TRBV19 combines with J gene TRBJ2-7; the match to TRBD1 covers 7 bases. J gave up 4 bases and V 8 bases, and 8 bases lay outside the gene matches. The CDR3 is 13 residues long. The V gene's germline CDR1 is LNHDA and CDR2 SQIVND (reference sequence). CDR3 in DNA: TGTGCCAGTGCCAACAGGGGCCAATACGAGCAGTACTTC. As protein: CASANRGQYEQYF.

The chain's CDR3 is CASSQAGRGGTDTQYF. Here the CDR3 DNA reads TGTGCCAGCAGCCAAGCCGGGCGGGGGGGTACAGATACGCAGTATTTT. The genes are TRBV3-1 and TRBJ2-3; 9 positions agree with TRBD2. CDR3 size: 16 residues. CDR1 is LGHDT, CDR2 YNNKEL, per germline (reference sequence). With V trimmed by 1 base and J by 3 bases, 5 bases remained unmatched.

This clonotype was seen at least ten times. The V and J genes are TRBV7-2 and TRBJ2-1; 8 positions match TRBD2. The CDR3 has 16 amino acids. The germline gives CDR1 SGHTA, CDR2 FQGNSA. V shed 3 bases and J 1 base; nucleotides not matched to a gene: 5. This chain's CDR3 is CASSFLRGGSYNEQFF. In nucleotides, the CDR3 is TGTGCCAGCAGCTTTCTTCGGGGGGGATCCTACAATGAGCAGTTCTTC.

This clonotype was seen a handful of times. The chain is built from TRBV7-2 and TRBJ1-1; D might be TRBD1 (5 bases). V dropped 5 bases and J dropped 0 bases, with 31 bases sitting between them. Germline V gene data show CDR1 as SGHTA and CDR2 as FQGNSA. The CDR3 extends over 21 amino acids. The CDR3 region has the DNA TGTGCCAGCAGCCTGGAGGGGCTCGGGGAGGTTCTCTCTATCATGAACACTGAAGCTTTCTTT. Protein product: CASSLEGLGEVLSIMNTEAFF. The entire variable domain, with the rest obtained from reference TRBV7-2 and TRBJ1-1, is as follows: GAGVSQSPSNKVTEKGKDVELRCDPISGHTALYWYRQSLGQGLEFLIYFQGNSAPDKSGLPSDRFSAERTGGSVSTLTIQRTQQEDSAVYLCASSLEGLGEVLSIMNTEAFFGQGTRLTVV.

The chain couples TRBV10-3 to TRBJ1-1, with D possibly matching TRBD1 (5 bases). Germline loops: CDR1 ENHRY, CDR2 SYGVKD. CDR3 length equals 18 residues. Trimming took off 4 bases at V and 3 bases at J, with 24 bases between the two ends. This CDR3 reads CAISVYDLVRDSDTEAFF. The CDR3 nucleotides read TGTGCCATCAGTGTTTATGACCTGGTGAGGGACTCGGACACTGAAGCTTTCTTT.

DNA of the CDR3: TGCAGTGCTAGAGATGGCAGGGACAATGAAGCTTTCTTT. It translates to CSARDGRDNEAFF. The rearrangement links TRBV20-1 to TRBJ1-1, with a possible D match to TRBD1 (6 bases). Germline-derived CDR1 and CDR2 are DFQATT and SNEGSKA (reference sequence). V gave up 0 bases and J gave up 7 bases, with 12 bases separating them. The CDR3 runs to 13 residues.